The 12 T cell receptor beta chains below all came from one sample that was sequenced in a study of patients and donors after allogeneic stem cell transplantation (TCRdb year 2020). Receptors were amplified or captured by RT-PCR. Data came from a NextSeq 550. TCRdb took the public reads, trimmed them with fastp at Q25, ran MiXCR for clone calling and kept in-frame beta chains. Rows are unified per CDR3 protein, each entry keeping the most common DNA and genes. This sample gives about 2,400 distinct CDR3 sequences in total; around 18% of them show up just once. Roughly 12% of the sample rests with the top ten. The specimen sequenced was blood, either unsorted or a sorted T cell fraction (not recorded which). The source is a human donor who was either an allogeneic HSCT recipient or a stem cell or donor lymphocyte infusion donor (not recorded which). It is not recorded whose cells these are; they may come from a transplant donor.

This clonotype is labeled as medium-sized (0.01 to 0.1%). V usage is TRBV6-5 and J usage is TRBJ2-2; TRBD2 matches 7 bases. V shed 6 bases, J shed 0 bases, and the junction held 7 bases outside the gene matches. The CDR3 length is 16 residues. Germline V gene sequence: CDR1 MNHEY, CDR2 SVGAGI. In DNA, the CDR3 is TGTGCCAGCAGCCGGGCGGGGGTAACGAACACCGGGGAGCTGTTTTTT. This translates into CASSRAGVTNTGELFF.

This chain connects TRBV5-5 to TRBJ2-1, with 7 nucleotides matching TRBD2. The CDR3 has 16 residues. Germline V gives CDR1 SGHKS, CDR2 YYEKEE (reference sequence). The V and J ends lost 4 bases and 0 bases, in that order; junction bases with no gene match: 7. The CDR3 sequence is CASSDVSGRSYNEQFF. CDR3 coding DNA: TGTGCCAGCAGCGACGTTAGCGGGCGCTCCTACAATGAGCAGTTCTTC. Filled out from reference TRBV5-5 and TRBJ2-1, the complete variable domain reads DAGVTQSPTHLIKTRGQQVTLRCSPISGHKSVSWYQQVLGQGPQFIFQYYEKEERGRGNFPDRFSARQFPNYSSELNVNALLLGDSALYLCASSDVSGRSYNEQFFGPGTRLTVL.

This clonotype is deemed medium-sized. The genes are TRBV7-2 and TRBJ2-1; D remains unclear. The CDR3 consists of 11 residues. Deletions cut 1 base from V and 7 bases from J, with 2 bases between. Germline V lookup: CDR1 SGHTA, CDR2 FQGNSA. CDR3 region: CASSLGNEQFF. CDR3 nucleotide sequence: TGTGCCAGCAGCTTAGGGAATGAGCAGTTCTTC.

The CDR3 reads CAIGYLQETQYF. As DNA, the CDR3 is TGTGCCATCGGGTACCTACAAGAGACCCAGTACTTC. This rearrangement joins TRBV10-3 to TRBJ2-5; D is unclear. The CDR3 covers 12 residues. In germline, CDR1 is ENHRY, CDR2 SYGVKD. The ends were cut back, 8 bases at V and 2 bases at J, with 9 bases in the middle.

This clonotype is deemed large. The chain joins TRBV4-1 to TRBJ2-5; perhaps TRBD1 as D (5 bases). Germline V gene sequence: CDR1 MGHRA, CDR2 YSYEKL. The CDR3 has 16 residues. V was shortened by 1 base and J by 1 base, with 13 bases between the two germline ends. This CDR3 is CASSQVSARAQETQYF. The CDR3 DNA is TGCGCCAGCAGCCAAGTTTCAGCCAGGGCCCAAGAGACCCAGTACTTC.

This clonotype is medium-sized in the sample. V gene TRBV15 combines with J gene TRBJ1-1, with D uncertain. Germline CDR1 and CDR2: LNHNV and YYDKDF (reference sequence). The CDR3 consists of 14 residues. Trimming cost V 0 bases and J 4 bases, with 9 bases left between them. DNA of the CDR3: TGTGCCACCAGCAGAGATCGGAGAGCCACTGAAGCTTTCTTT. This encodes CATSRDRRATEAFF.

The rearrangement links TRBV30 to TRBJ2-5, with 10 bases that match TRBD2. The germline gives CDR1 GTSNPN, CDR2 SVGIG (reference sequence). The V gene end was trimmed by 4 bases and the J gene end by 1 base; junction bases not matched to a gene: 6. The CDR3 covers 15 residues. The CDR3 is CAWTGTSALQETQYF. CDR3 nucleotide sequence: TGTGCCTGGACAGGGACTAGCGCCCTCCAAGAGACCCAGTACTTC.

By sample share, this clonotype is medium-sized. The gene calls are TRBV10-3 and TRBJ2-5; D gene unclear. The CDR3 covers 14 residues. Germline CDR1 is ENHRY and CDR2 is SYGVKD. The germline V and J ends were trimmed by 3 bases and 1 base, with 9 bases remaining between them. The CDR3 region has the DNA TGTGCCATCAGTGAAGGACGGCTCCAAGAGACCCAGTACTTC. Translating gives CAISEGRLQETQYF.

This clonotype was found a few times. The chain uses TRBV5-1 and TRBJ1-2; D not certain. Per germline, CDR1 SGHRS and CDR2 YFSETQ. The ends were cut back, 5 bases at V and 4 bases at J, with 9 bases in the middle. The CDR3 has 12 residues. This CDR3 reads CASSSEGYGYTF. The CDR3 DNA sequence: TGCGCCAGCAGTTCTGAAGGCTATGGCTACACCTTC.

This clonotype is classed as large. V usage is TRBV7-8 and J usage is TRBJ2-1; D call uncertain. Trimming removed 2 bases from V and 6 bases from J, with 5 bases in between. CDR1 is SGHVS and CDR2 is FQNEAQ in the germline V gene. This CDR3 is 12 amino acids long. CDR3 coding DNA: TGTGCCAGCAGCTTAATCCCCAATGAGCAGTTCTTC. This codes for CASSLIPNEQFF.

The chain carries TRBV29-1 and TRBJ1-6; no clear D gene. The CDR3 loop spans 13 amino acids. V lost 6 bases, J lost 8 bases, and 14 bases lay in between. Germline V gene lookup returns CDR1 SQVTM and CDR2 ANQGSEA. CDR3 bases: TGCAGCGTCAGCACCGCTCTGGATTCACCCCTCCACTTT. Translation gives CSVSTALDSPLHF.

J is TRBJ1-2 and V is TRBV5-1, with D uncertain. Germline V lookup: CDR1 SGHRS, CDR2 YFSETQ. Trimming removed 1 base from V and 1 base from J, with 8 bases in between. This CDR3 has 14 amino acids. CDR3 loop: CASSLSASNYGYTF. The CDR3, as DNA: TGCGCCAGCAGCTTGTCTGCAAGTAACTATGGCTACACCTTC.